These 14 T cell receptor beta chains were sequenced from one sample in a study of blood T cell repertoires in COVID-19. The table came from immunoSEQ multiplex PCR; TCRdb's copy has only in-frame clones and leaves some out. The data show about 240,000 clones, with roughly four fifths seen just once and 4% to 5% held by the top ten. The sample was peripheral blood. All receptors come from a woman aged 70-85 years with acute or convalescent COVID-19.

J is TRBJ2-1 and V is TRBV10-3, with TRBD1 identical over 8 bases. V dropped 6 bases and J dropped 9; count of bases not matched to a gene: 13. The CDR3 covers 15 residues. CDR1 is ENHRY, CDR2 SYGVKD, per germline. CDR3 coding DNA: TGTGCCATCAGAGAGACCGGACAGGGACCGGGTGAGCAGTTCTTC. Translated, it gives CAIRETGQGPGEQFF.

The rearrangement joins TRBV7-2 to TRBJ2-3; 9 bases map to TRBD1. This CDR3 comprises 16 residues. V trimming: 5 bases; J trimming: 3 bases; junction bases outside the gene matches: 9. Germline CDR1 reads SGHTA; CDR2 reads FQGNSA. DNA for the CDR3: TGTGCCAGCAGCCCTTGGGGACAGGGAAAAACAGATACGCAGTATTTT. Its translation is CASSPWGQGKTDTQYF.

The rearrangement uses TRBV3-1 (or the pseudogene TRBV3-2) and TRBJ1-3; TRBD1 is a possible D gene (6 bases). Germline V gives CDR1 LGHDT, CDR2 YNNKEL (reference sequence). The CDR3 totals 15 residues. Between the trimmed V and J ends, which lost 5 bases and 4 bases, there was a span of 15 bases. The CDR3 protein is CASSASQGPGNTIYF. CDR3 bases: TGTGCCAGCAGCGCTTCACAGGGTCCCGGAAACACCATATATTTT.

The V gene is TRBV18, the J gene TRBJ2-4, with D perhaps TRBD1 (5 bases). V was trimmed by 0 bases and J by 15 bases, leaving 21 bases between them. The CDR3 length is 15 residues. The germline V gene encodes CDR1 KGHSH and CDR2 LQKENI. The CDR3 nucleotides read TGTGCCAGCTCACCACCGGCTTTGGCAGGGATGACTTGGTACTTC. The encoded protein is CASSPPALAGMTWYF.

The gene calls are TRBV11-2 and TRBJ1-2, with 8 bases fitting TRBD1. Germline V lookup: CDR1 SGHAT, CDR2 FQNNGV. The CDR3 has 15 residues. The trim removed 1 base at V and 8 bases at J, leaving 9 bases unmatched. The CDR3 DNA reads as TGTGCCAGCAGCTTAGTCTCGGCAGGGGGCAGGGGCTACACCTTC. It translates to CASSLVSAGGRGYTF.

This clone was recorded a few times. The rearrangement links TRBV12-3 or TRBV12-4 to TRBJ1-2; 9 bases line up with TRBD1. After removal of 6 bases from V and 8 bases from J, the junction contained 7 bases not matched to a gene. The CDR3 runs 13 residues. The CDR3 DNA follows: TGTGCCAGCAGCCCGGGACAGGGTCGCGGCTACACCTTC. As protein: CASSPGQGRGYTF.

The chain has TRBV12-3 or TRBV12-4 and TRBJ2-1, with D tentatively TRBD2 (5 bases). The V and J ends lost 6 bases and 10 bases respectively, with 10 bases between them. The CDR3 has 11 amino acids. The CDR3 spells CASRFREEQFF. DNA for the CDR3: TGTGCCAGCAGATTTAGGGAGGAGCAGTTCTTC.

The chain employs TRBV15 and TRBJ1-2, with 10 bases lining up with TRBD1. The CDR3 is 15 amino acids. The junction had 5 bases not matched to a gene; V was cut back by 3 bases and J by 4 bases. Germline lookup yields CDR1 LNHNV and CDR2 YYDKDF (reference sequence). CDR3 nucleotide sequence: TGTGCCACCAGCAGGGGACAGGGGCCGGGCTATGGCTACACCTTC. Encoded protein: CATSRGQGPGYGYTF.

This chain joins TRBV5-1 and TRBJ2-3, with 9 bases matching TRBD2. The CDR3 totals 17 residues. Losses at the gene ends were 4 bases for V and 5 bases for J; bases not matched to a gene: 14. From germline, CDR1 is SGHRS and CDR2 YFSETQ. CDR3 sequence: CASSRTVGGGAGDTQYF. As DNA, the CDR3 is TGCGCCAGCAGCCGGACCGTGGGCGGGGGGGCAGGAGATACGCAGTATTTT.

This clone was seen a handful of times. The chain uses TRBV9 and TRBJ2-7; D is possibly TRBD2 (7 bases). The ends were cut back, 4 bases at V and 2 bases at J, with 22 bases in the middle. Germline CDR1 SGDLS, CDR2 YYNGEE. This CDR3 region has 17 residues. Written as DNA, the CDR3 is TGTGCCAGCAGCTCCAGGGGTGGGGCTAGCGGACCCTACGAGCAGTACTTC. This sequence encodes CASSSRGGASGPYEQYF. The full variable domain, rest sourced from reference TRBV9 and TRBJ2-7, is DSGVTQTPKHLITATGQRVTLRCSPRSGDLSVYWYQQSLDQGLQFLIQYYNGEERAKGNILERFSAQQFPDLHSELNLSSLELGDSALYFCASSSRGGASGPYEQYFGPGTRLTVT.

The rearrangement joins TRBV3-1 (or the pseudogene TRBV3-2) to TRBJ1-2; 10 bases align to TRBD1. CDR1 and CDR2 (germline): LGHDT, YNNKEL (reference sequence). V was clipped by 5 bases and J by 7 bases; unmatched bases: 7. This CDR3 has 14 amino acids. CDR3 DNA: TGTGCCAGCAGCTTAGACAGGGGGCATGGTGGCTACACCTTC. It encodes CASSLDRGHGGYTF.

This rearrangement joins TRBV18 to TRBJ1-5, with TRBD1 identical over 8 bases. The germline CDR1 and CDR2 sequences are KGHSH and LQKENI. CDR3 size: 15 residues. With 3 bases clipped from V and 6 bases from J, the junction kept 7 bases outside the gene matches. The DNA of the CDR3 is TGTGCCAGCTCACCCCAAGGGACAGGCGCTCAGCCCCAGCATTTT. Its translation is CASSPQGTGAQPQHF.

CDR3 protein: CASSLGGLLRGTEAFF. The CDR3 DNA follows: TGCGCCAGCAGCTTGGGGGGCTTGTTAAGAGGCACTGAAGCTTTCTTT. The chain has TRBV5-1 and TRBJ1-1; D is perhaps TRBD1 (5 bases). The germline gives CDR1 SGHRS, CDR2 YFSETQ. Between the trimmed V and J ends, which lost 0 bases and 4 bases, there was a span of 16 bases. The CDR3 spans 16 residues.

This rearrangement joins TRBV5-6 to TRBJ2-7; 9 bases agree with TRBD1. CDR1 SGHDT and CDR2 YYEEEE come from the germline V gene. V gave up 3 bases and J gave up 5 bases; unmatched junction bases: 6. This CDR3 contains 14 residues. The CDR3 bases are TGTGCCAGCAGCTGGGGGACAGGGCAGGACGAGCAGTACTTC. Translation: CASSWGTGQDEQYF.